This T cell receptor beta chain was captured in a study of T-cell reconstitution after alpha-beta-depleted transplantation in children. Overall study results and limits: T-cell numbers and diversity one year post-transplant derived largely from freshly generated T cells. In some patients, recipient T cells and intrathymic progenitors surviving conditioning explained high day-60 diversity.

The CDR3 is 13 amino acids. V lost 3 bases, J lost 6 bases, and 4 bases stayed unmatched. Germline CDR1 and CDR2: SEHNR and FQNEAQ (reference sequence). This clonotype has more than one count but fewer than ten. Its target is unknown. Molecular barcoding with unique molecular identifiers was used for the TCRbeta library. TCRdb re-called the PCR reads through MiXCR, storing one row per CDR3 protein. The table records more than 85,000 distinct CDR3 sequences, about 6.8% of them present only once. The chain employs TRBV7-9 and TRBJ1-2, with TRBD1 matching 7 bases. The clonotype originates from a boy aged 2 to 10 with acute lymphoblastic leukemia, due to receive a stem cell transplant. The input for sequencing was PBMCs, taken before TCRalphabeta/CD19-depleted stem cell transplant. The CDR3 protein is CASSFTTGDGYTF. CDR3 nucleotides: TGTGCCAGCAGCTTCACTACAGGGGATGGCTACACCTTC.